What follows are 13 T cell receptor beta chains derived from one specimen sequenced in a study of blood T cell repertoires in COVID-19. TCRdb's table, derived via immunoSEQ multiplex PCR, lists solely in-frame clones and lacks some. The table includes 150,000 or so clones, roughly three quarters detected once. What was sequenced was PBMCs or T cells enriched from blood (not recorded which). Source of these receptors: a woman in her forties or fifties who had recovered from COVID-19.

The count of this clone is one. The chain couples TRBV5-1 to TRBJ1-1; D is uncertain. Germline V gene data show CDR1 as SGHRS and CDR2 as YFSETQ. V was trimmed by 4 bases and J by 3 bases, leaving 16 bases between them. The CDR3 is 15 amino acids. The DNA of the CDR3 is TGCGCCAGCAGCACCGGTCGGGGAGCGGACACTGAAGCTTTCTTT. This gives the protein CASSTGRGADTEAFF.

The chain combines TRBV28 with TRBJ2-2; 16 bases match TRBD2. Germline CDR1 MDHEN, CDR2 SYDVKM. The CDR3 is 18 amino acids. Trimming cost V 10 bases and J 0 bases; bases outside gene matches: 8. CDR3 sequence reads: CAIPFGTSGGANTGELFF. DNA for the CDR3: TGTGCCATCCCATTCGGGACTAGCGGGGGGGCGAACACCGGGGAGCTGTTTTTT.

The rearrangement joins TRBV28 to TRBJ2-5, with 7 bases identical to TRBD1. CDR1 is MDHEN and CDR2 is SYDVKM in the germline V gene. CDR3 length equals 15 residues. Trimming cost V 3 bases and J 1 base; bases outside gene matches: 5. The CDR3 nucleotides are TGTGCCAGCAGTTTCGATTGGACAGGCCAAGAGACCCAGTACTTC. This gives the protein CASSFDWTGQETQYF.

The sample holds a few counts of this clone. The chain uses TRBV6-5 and TRBJ2-7; TRBD2 matches at 11 bases. Trimming cost V 5 bases and J 2 bases; bases outside gene matches: 5. Looked up from germline, CDR1 is MNHEY and CDR2 is SVGAGI. CDR3 size: 15 residues. As DNA, the CDR3 is TGTGCCAGCAGTCCACTAGCGGGGGCCACCTACGAGCAGTACTTC. Its translation is CASSPLAGATYEQYF.

The chain carries TRBV28 and TRBJ1-4, with D perhaps matching TRBD1 (5 bases). This CDR3 region has 19 residues. V lost 5 bases and J lost 8, with 30 bases in between. Looked up from germline, CDR1 is MDHEN and CDR2 is SYDVKM. CDR3 bases: TGTGCCAGCAGTCGCCAAAGGGGTCCGGGGGGGGTGTGGAAGGAAAAACTGTTTTTT. Translating it yields CASSRQRGPGGVWKEKLFF.

This chain uses TRBV7-8 with TRBJ2-5; 10 bases align to TRBD2. V lost 0 bases to trimming and J lost 5 bases; unmatched junction nucleotides: 3. Germline values: CDR1 SGHVS, CDR2 FQNEAQ. There are 15 residues in the CDR3. The CDR3 nucleotides read TGTGCCAGCAGCTTAGCAGCGGGGGGGCTCGAGACCCAGTACTTC. As protein: CASSLAAGGLETQYF.

The chain couples TRBV18 to TRBJ1-2; D may be TRBD1 (5 bases). The length of the CDR3 is 15 residues. From germline, CDR1 is KGHSH and CDR2 LQKENI. V was pared by 5 bases and J by 6 bases, with 19 bases between. The DNA for the CDR3 is TGTGCCAGCTCATCTCTCCGGGGGGACCTCGATGGCTACACCTTC. Protein product: CASSSLRGDLDGYTF. The variable domain in full, with the rest retrieved from reference TRBV18 and TRBJ1-2, is NAGVMQNPRHLVRRRGQEARLRCSPMKGHSHVYWYRQLPEEGLKFMVYLQKENIIDESGMPKERFSAEFPKEGPSILRIQQVVRGDSAAYFCASSSLRGDLDGYTFGSGTRLTVV.

This clone was picked up a small number of times. The J gene is TRBJ1-1, the V gene TRBV7-9, with unresolved D. V was trimmed by 5 bases and J by 5 bases, leaving 6 bases between them. The V gene's germline CDR1 is SEHNR and CDR2 FQNEAQ (reference sequence). The CDR3 has 11 amino acids. The CDR3: CASSAGTEAFF. The CDR3 DNA follows: TGTGCCAGCAGCGCCGGTACTGAAGCTTTCTTT. Full variable domain (rest looked up from reference TRBV7-9 and TRBJ1-1): DTGVSQNPRHKITKRGQNVTFRCDPISEHNRLYWYRQTLGQGPEFLTYFQNEAQLEKSRLLSDRFSAERPKGSFSTLEIQRTEQGDSAMYLCASSAGTEAFFGQGTRLTVV.

This chain connects TRBV11-1 to TRBJ1-6; D is possibly TRBD1 (6 bases). The germline V gene has CDR1 SGHAT and CDR2 FQDESV (reference sequence). CDR3 length equals 14 residues. V was cut by 4 bases and J by 7 bases, with 11 bases left in between. Here the CDR3 reads CASSSGHTNSPLHF. The CDR3 region has the DNA TGTGCCAGCAGCTCGGGACACACAAATTCACCCCTCCACTTT.

The rearrangement links TRBV27 to TRBJ2-1; D gene ambiguous. Germline V gene data show CDR1 as MNHEY and CDR2 as SMNVEV (reference sequence). Deletions cut 6 bases from V and 2 bases from J, with 8 bases between. The CDR3 extends over 13 amino acids. As DNA, the CDR3 is TGTGCCAGCAGCTACTCTACCTACAATGAGCAGTTCTTC. Its protein is CASSYSTYNEQFF.

This clone has a single count. This chain connects TRBV5-1 to TRBJ1-2; D uncertain. V lost 7 bases, J lost 8 bases, and 18 bases lay in between. This CDR3 is 13 amino acids long. The V gene's germline CDR1 is SGHRS and CDR2 YFSETQ. In nucleotides, the CDR3 is TGCGCCAGCGGATTTGATGATCGAGGAGGCTACACCTTC. Its protein product is CASGFDDRGGYTF.

The V and J genes are TRBV28 and TRBJ2-1, with 12 nucleotides matching TRBD1. This CDR3 region has 21 residues. Trimming cost V 4 bases and J 0 bases; bases outside gene matches: 16. Germline CDR1 and CDR2: MDHEN and SYDVKM. CDR3 sequence (DNA): TGTGCCAGCAGTTCGGACCTGGGACAGGGGGCTTTGAGAGGCTCCTACAATGAGCAGTTCTTC. This codes for CASSSDLGQGALRGSYNEQFF. The full variable domain, rest sourced from reference TRBV28 and TRBJ2-1, is DVKVTQSSRYLVKRTGEKVFLECVQDMDHENMFWYRQDPGLGLRLIYFSYDVKMKEKGDIPEGYSVSREKKERFSLILESASTNQTSMYLCASSSDLGQGALRGSYNEQFFGPGTRLTVL.

V and J are TRBV30 and TRBJ2-7; TRBD1 is a possible D gene (5 bases). Germline V gene sequence: CDR1 GTSNPN, CDR2 SVGIG (reference sequence). The ends were cut back, 3 bases at V and 3 bases at J, with 9 bases in the middle. CDR3 length equals 12 residues. As DNA, the CDR3 is TGTGCCTGGAGCGTCGACAGCTACGAGCAGTACTTC. Its protein is CAWSVDSYEQYF.